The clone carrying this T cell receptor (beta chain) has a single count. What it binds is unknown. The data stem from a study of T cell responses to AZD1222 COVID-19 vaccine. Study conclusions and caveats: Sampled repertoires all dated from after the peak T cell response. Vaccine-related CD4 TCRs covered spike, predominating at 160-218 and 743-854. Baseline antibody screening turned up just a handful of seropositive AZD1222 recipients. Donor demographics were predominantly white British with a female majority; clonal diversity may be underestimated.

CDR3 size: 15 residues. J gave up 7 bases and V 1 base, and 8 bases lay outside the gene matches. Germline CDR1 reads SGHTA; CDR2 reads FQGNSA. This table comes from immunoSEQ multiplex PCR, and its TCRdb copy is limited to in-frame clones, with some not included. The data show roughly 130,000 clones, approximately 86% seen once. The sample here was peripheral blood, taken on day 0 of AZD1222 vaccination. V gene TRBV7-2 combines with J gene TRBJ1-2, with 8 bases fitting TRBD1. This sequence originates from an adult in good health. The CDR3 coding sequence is TGTGCCAGCAGCTTAGTGTTAACAGGGGGAAGTGGCTACACCTTC. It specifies CASSLVLTGGSGYTF.